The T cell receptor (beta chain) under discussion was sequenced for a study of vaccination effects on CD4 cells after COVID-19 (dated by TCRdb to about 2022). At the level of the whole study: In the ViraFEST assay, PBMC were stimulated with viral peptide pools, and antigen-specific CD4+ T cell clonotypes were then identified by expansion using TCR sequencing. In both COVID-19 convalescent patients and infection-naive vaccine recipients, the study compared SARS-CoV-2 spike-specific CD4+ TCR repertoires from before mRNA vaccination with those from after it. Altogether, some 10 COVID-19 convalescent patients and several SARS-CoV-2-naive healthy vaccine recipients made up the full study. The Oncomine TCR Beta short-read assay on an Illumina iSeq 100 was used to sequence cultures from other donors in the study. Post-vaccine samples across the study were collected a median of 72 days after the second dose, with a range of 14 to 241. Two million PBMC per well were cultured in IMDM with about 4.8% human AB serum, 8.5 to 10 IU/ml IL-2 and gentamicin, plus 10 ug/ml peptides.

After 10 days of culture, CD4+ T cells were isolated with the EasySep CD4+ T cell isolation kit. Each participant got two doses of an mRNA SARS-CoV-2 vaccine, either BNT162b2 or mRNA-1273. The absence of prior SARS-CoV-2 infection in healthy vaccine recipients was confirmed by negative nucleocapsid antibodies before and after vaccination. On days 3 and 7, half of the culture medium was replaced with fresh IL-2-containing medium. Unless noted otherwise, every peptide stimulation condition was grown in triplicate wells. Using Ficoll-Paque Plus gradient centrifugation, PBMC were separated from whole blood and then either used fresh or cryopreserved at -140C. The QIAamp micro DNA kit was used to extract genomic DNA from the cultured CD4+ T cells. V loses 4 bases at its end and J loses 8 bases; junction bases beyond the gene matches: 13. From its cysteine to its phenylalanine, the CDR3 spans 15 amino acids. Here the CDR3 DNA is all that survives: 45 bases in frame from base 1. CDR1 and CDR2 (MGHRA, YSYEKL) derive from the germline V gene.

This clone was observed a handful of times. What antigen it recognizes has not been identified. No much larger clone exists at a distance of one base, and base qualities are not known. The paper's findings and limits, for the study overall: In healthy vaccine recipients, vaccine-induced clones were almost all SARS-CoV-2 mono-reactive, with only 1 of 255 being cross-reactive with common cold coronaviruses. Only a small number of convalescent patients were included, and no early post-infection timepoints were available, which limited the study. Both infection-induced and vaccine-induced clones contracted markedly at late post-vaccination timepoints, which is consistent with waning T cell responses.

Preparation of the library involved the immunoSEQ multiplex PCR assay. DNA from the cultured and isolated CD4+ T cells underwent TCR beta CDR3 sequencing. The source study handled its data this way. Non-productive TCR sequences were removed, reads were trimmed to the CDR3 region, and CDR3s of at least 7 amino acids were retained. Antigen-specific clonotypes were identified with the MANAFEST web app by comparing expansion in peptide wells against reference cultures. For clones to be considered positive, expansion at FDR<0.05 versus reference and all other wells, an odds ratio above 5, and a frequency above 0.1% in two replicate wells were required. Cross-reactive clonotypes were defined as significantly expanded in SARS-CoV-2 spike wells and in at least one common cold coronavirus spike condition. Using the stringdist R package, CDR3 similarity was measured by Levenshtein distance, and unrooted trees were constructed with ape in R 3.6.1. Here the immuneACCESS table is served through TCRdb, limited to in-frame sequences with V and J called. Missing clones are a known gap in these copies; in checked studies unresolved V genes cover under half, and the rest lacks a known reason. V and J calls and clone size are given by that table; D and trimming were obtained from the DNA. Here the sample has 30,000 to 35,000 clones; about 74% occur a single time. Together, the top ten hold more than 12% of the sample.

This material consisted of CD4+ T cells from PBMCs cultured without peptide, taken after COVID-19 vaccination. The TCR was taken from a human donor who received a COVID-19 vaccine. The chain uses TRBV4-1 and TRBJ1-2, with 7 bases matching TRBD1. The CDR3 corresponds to CASSLADRTLWGYTF. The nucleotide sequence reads TGCGCCAGCAGCCTGGCGGACAGGACCCTTTGGGGCTACACCTTC.